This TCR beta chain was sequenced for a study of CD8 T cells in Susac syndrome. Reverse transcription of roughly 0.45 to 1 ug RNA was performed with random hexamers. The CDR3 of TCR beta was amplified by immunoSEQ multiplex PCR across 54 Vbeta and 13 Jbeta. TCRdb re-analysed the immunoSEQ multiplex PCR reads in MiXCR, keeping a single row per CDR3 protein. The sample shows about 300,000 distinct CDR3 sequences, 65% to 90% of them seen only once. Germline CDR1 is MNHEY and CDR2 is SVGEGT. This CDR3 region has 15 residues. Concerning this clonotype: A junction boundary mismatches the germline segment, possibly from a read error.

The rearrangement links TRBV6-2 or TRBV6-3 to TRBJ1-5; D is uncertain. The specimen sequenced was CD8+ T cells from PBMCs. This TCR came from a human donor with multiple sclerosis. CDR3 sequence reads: CASSYSWQRDQSQHF. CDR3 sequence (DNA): TGTGCCAGCAGTTACTCGTGGCAGCGGGATCAGTCCCAGCATTTT.